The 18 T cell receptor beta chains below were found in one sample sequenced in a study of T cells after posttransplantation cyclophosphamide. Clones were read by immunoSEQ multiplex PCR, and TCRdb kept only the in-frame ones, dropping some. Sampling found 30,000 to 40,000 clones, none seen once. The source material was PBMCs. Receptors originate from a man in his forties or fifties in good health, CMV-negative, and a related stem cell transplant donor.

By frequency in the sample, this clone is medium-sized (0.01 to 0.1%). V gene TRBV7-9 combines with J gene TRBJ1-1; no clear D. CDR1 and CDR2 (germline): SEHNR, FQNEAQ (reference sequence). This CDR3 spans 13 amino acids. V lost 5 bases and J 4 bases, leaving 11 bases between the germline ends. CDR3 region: CASSPEVGTEAFF. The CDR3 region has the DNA TGTGCCAGCAGCCCAGAGGTAGGCACTGAAGCTTTCTTT.

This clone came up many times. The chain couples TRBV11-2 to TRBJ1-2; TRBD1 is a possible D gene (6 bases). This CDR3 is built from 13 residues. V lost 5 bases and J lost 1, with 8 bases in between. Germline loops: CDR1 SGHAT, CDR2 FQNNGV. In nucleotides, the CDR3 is TGTGCCAGCAGCCAGGGGTTTAACTATGGCTACACCTTC. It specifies CASSQGFNYGYTF. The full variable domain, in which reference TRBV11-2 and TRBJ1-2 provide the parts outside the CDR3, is EAGVAQSPRYKIIEKRQSVAFWCNPISGHATLYWYQQILGQGPKLLIQFQNNGVVDDSQLPKDRFSAERLKGVDSTLKIQPAKLEDSAVYLCASSQGFNYGYTFGSGTRLTVV.

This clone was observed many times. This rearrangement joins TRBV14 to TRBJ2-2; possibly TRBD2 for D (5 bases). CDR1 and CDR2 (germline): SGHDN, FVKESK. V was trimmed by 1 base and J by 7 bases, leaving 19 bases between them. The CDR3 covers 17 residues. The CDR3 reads CASSQGSGYWYGGELFF. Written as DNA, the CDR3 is TGTGCCAGCAGCCAAGGTTCGGGGTACTGGTATGGCGGGGAGCTGTTTTTT.

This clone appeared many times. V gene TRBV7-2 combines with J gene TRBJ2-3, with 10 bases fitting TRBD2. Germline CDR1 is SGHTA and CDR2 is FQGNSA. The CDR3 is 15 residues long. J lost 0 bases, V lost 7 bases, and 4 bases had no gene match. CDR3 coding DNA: TGTGCCAGCATCCTAGCGGGGGCTAGCACAGATACGCAGTATTTT. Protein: CASILAGASTDTQYF.

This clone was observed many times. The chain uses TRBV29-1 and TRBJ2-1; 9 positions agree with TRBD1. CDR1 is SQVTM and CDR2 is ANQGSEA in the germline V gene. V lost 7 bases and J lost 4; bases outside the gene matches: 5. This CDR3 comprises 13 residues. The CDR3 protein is CSEGQGLYNEQFF. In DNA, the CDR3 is TGCAGCGAGGGACAGGGCCTATACAATGAGCAGTTCTTC.

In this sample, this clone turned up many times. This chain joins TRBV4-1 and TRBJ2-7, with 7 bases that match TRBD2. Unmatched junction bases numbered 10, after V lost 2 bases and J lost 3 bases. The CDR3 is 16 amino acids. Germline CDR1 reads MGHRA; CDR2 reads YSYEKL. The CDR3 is CASSQLASAGVYEQYF. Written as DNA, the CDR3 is TGCGCCAGCAGCCAACTAGCGAGTGCGGGGGTCTACGAGCAGTACTTC.

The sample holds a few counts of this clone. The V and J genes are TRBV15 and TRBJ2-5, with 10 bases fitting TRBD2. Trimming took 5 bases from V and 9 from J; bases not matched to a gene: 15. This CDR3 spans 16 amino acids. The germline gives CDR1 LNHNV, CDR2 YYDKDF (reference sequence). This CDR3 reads CATSALRPAGGPAQYF. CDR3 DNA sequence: TGTGCCACCAGCGCCCTCCGCCCAGCGGGAGGGCCTGCCCAGTACTTC.

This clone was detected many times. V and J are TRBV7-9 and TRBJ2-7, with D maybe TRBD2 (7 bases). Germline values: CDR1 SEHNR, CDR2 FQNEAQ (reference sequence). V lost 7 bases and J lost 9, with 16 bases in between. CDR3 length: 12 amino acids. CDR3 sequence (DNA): TGTGCCAGCAACTTGGGGGGGGCTCGGCAGTACTTC. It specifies CASNLGGARQYF.

Written as DNA, the CDR3 is TGTGCCAGCAGCGTAGCGGGAGGGTGGGGGAAAGAGACCCAGTACTTC. Encoded protein: CASSVAGGWGKETQYF. This chain uses TRBV9 with TRBJ2-5; the match to TRBD2 covers 8 bases. CDR1 and CDR2 from the germline V gene are SGDLS and YYNGEE. The CDR3 is 16 residues long. V trimming: 0 bases; J trimming: 3 bases; junction bases outside the gene matches: 7.

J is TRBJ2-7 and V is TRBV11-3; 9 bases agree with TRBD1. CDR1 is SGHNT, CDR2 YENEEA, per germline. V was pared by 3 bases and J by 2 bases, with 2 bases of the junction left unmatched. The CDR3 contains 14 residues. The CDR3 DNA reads TGTGCCAGCAGCTTGGGACAGGGAACCTACGAGCAGTACTTC. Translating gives CASSLGQGTYEQYF.

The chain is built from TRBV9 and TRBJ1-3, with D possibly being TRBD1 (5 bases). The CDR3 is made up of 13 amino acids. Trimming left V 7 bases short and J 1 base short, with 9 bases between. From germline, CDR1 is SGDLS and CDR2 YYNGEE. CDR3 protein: CASERGSGNTIYF. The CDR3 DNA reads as TGTGCCAGCGAAAGGGGTTCTGGAAACACCATATATTTT.

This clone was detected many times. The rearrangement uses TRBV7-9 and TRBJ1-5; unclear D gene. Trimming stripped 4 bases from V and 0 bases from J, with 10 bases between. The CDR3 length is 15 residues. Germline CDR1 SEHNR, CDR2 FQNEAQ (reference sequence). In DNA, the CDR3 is TGTGCCAGCAGCTCGACACTTTATAGCAATCAGCCCCAGCATTTT. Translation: CASSSTLYSNQPQHF.

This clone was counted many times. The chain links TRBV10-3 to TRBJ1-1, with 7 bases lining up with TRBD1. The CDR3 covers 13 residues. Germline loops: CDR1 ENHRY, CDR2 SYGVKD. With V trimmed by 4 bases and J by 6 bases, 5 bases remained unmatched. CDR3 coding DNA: TGTGCCATCAGTGGACAGGGTTTATCTGAAGCTTTCTTT. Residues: CAISGQGLSEAFF.

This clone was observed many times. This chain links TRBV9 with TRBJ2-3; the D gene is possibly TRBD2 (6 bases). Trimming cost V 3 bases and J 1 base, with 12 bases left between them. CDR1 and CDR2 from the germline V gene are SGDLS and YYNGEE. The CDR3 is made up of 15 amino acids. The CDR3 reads CASSDSGRGTDTQYF. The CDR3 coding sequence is TGTGCCAGCAGCGATAGCGGCCGCGGCACAGATACGCAGTATTTT. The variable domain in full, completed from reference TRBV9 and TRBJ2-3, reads DSGVTQTPKHLITATGQRVTLRCSPRSGDLSVYWYQQSLDQGLQFLIQYYNGEERAKGNILERFSAQQFPDLHSELNLSSLELGDSALYFCASSDSGRGTDTQYFGPGTRLTVL.

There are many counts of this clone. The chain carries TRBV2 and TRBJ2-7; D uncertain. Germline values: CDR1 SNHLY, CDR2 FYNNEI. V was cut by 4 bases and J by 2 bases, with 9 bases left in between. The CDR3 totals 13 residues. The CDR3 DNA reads TGTGCCAGCAGTGGGATAGGAGCCTACGAGCAGTACTTC. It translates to CASSGIGAYEQYF.

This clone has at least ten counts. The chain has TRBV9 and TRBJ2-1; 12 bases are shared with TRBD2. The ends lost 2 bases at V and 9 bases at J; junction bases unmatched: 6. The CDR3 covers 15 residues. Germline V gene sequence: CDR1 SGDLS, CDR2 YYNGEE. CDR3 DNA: TGTGCCAGCAGCGTTAGACTAGCGGGAGTCGGTGAGCAGTTCTTC. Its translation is CASSVRLAGVGEQFF.

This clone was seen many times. The CDR3 DNA is TGTGCCAGCAGCGAGACTAGCGGGGTAAAAGATACGCAGTATTTT. It specifies CASSETSGVKDTQYF. The gene calls are TRBV7-9 and TRBJ2-3; 11 positions match TRBD2. Trimming removed 5 bases from V and 5 bases from J; junction bases left unmatched: 6. Per germline, CDR1 SEHNR and CDR2 FQNEAQ (reference sequence). This CDR3 comprises 15 residues.

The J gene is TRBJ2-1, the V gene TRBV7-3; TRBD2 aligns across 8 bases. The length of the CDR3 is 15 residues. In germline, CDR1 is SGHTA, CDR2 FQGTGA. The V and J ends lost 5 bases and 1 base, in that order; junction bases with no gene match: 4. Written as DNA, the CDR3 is TGTGCCAGCAGCAAGACTAGCGAATCCTACAATGAGCAGTTCTTC. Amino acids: CASSKTSESYNEQFF.